The 11 T cell receptor beta chains listed next were all sequenced from one sample in a study of metastatic and nonmetastatic thyroid tumors. Patients were all untreated before their thyroid surgery. TCRdb re-processed the PCR reads through MiXCR. This sample yields about 53,000 clones, of which approximately 22% are seen a single time; more than 3.5% belongs to the top ten. Input material: blood. These receptors came from a female donor with papillary thyroid cancer or a benign thyroid nodule (not recorded which). Some clones in this sample may be carry-over from other donors' samples.

This clone turned up a few times. V and J are TRBV20-1 and TRBJ2-2, with no clear D. Germline V lookup: CDR1 DFQATT, CDR2 SNEGSKA (reference sequence). CDR3 size: 14 residues. The ends were cut back, 5 bases at V and 5 bases at J, with 15 bases in the middle. CDR3 coding DNA: TGCAGTGCTTTCGCGGTACATGGGACCGGGGAGCTGTTTTTT. It codes for CSAFAVHGTGELFF.

This clone was picked up many times. The chain uses TRBV12-3 or TRBV12-4 and TRBJ1-2; D call uncertain. The CDR3 spans 13 residues. Trimming left V 3 bases short and J 7 bases short, with 12 bases between. The CDR3 bases are TGTGCCAGCAGTTTTCGAGGATTTCTTGGCTACACCTTC. Translated: CASSFRGFLGYTF.

This clone came up many times. V is TRBV4-1 and J is TRBJ1-1; no reliable D call. Germline V lookup: CDR1 MGHRA, CDR2 YSYEKL. The CDR3 extends over 13 amino acids. V was pared by 0 bases and J by 2 bases, with 4 bases between. CDR3 coding DNA: TGCGCCAGCAGCCAAGAACCTAACACTGAAGCTTTCTTT. This codes for CASSQEPNTEAFF.

Points on this clone: The junction differs from germline at one of its ends, possibly a read error. The V call is TRBV3-1, the J call TRBJ2-2; TRBD1 matches at 7 bases. Germline lookup yields CDR1 LGHDT and CDR2 YNNKEL (reference sequence). CDR3 size: 15 residues. The CDR3 region is CASNQQGGNGGELFF. The CDR3 DNA is TGTGCGAGCAACCAACAAGGGGGCAACGGCGGGGAGCTGTTTTTT.

This clone was counted a few times. The rearrangement joins TRBV19 to TRBJ2-3; D gene unclear. The V gene's germline CDR1 is LNHDA and CDR2 SQIVND (reference sequence). Trimming removed 5 bases from V and 3 bases from J, with 15 bases in between. CDR3 length equals 15 residues. The CDR3 reads CASSPGLIWTDTQYF. In DNA, the CDR3 is TGTGCCAGTAGTCCTGGGCTTATATGGACAGATACGCAGTATTTT.

The table lists this clone with many counts. The chain carries TRBV2 and TRBJ2-2; 8 bases map to TRBD1. The CDR3 totals 14 residues. CDR1 is SNHLY and CDR2 is FYNNEI in the germline V gene. Trimming at V came to 6 bases and at J to 5 bases, leaving 5 bases not matched to a gene. For the CDR3, the DNA is TGTGCCAGCAGCACAGGGGGAAGGACCGGGGAGCTGTTTTTT. Amino acid sequence: CASSTGGRTGELFF.

CDR3 residues: CASSFFTGGTYEQYF. The CDR3, as DNA: TGTGCCAGCAGCTTCTTCACGGGAGGGACCTACGAGCAGTACTTC. The chain has TRBV5-6 and TRBJ2-7; 8 bases line up with TRBD2. CDR1 is SGHDT, CDR2 YYEEEE, per germline. This CDR3 is built from 15 residues. Losses at the gene ends were 2 bases for V and 2 bases for J; bases not matched to a gene: 6.

This clone appeared a few times. This rearrangement joins TRBV29-1 to TRBJ2-1, with 7 positions matching TRBD2. The CDR3 extends over 16 amino acids. The germline gives CDR1 SQVTM, CDR2 ANQGSEA. V lost 6 bases and J lost 2; bases outside the gene matches: 13. The CDR3 DNA sequence: TGCAGCGTGGCAGCTAATCTAGCGGCTACCTACAATGAGCAGTTCTTC. Translating it yields CSVAANLAATYNEQFF.

The chain combines TRBV28 with TRBJ2-2, with 7 bases fitting TRBD1. Per germline, CDR1 MDHEN and CDR2 SYDVKM. J gave up 5 bases and V 6 bases, and 6 bases lay outside the gene matches. The CDR3 has 14 residues. The CDR3 DNA follows: TGTGCCAGCAGACCTGGACAGGTGACCGGGGAGCTGTTTTTT. Protein: CASRPGQVTGELFF.

This clone was picked up many times. The gene calls are TRBV5-5 and TRBJ2-5; TRBD1 might be the D (8 bases). Germline V gene sequence: CDR1 SGHKS, CDR2 YYEKEE (reference sequence). The CDR3 is 15 amino acids. Between the trimmed V and J ends, which lost 2 bases and 4 bases, there was a span of 15 bases. CDR3 residues: CASSFSTGGAETQYF. In DNA form, the CDR3 reads TGTGCCAGCAGCTTTTCAACAGGGGGGGCAGAGACCCAGTACTTC.

This clone was counted at least ten times. J is TRBJ1-3 and V is TRBV12-3 or TRBV12-4, with D uncertain. The V gene lost 1 base and the J gene lost 4 bases, with 5 bases spanning the gap. The CDR3 consists of 13 residues. The CDR3 loop is CASSLGRGNTIYF. The CDR3 DNA sequence: TGTGCCAGCAGTTTAGGGCGGGGAAACACCATATATTTT.